This entry lists 23 T cell receptor beta chains sequenced from one sample in a study of blood T cell repertoires in COVID-19. Profiled with immunoSEQ multiplex PCR; TCRdb holds only in-frame clones, not every one. The sample contains about 120,000 clones, over 65% of which appear only once. The sample taken for sequencing was peripheral blood. The receptor source for this set is a woman of 80 years or more with acute or convalescent COVID-19.

The chain carries TRBV14 and TRBJ2-4; 8 bases are shared with TRBD1. The CDR3 contains 16 residues. CDR1 is SGHDN, CDR2 FVKESK, per germline. J lost 0 bases, V lost 2 bases, and 3 bases had no gene match. CDR3 bases: TGTGCCAGCAGCCAAACAGGGGGGATAGCCAAAAACATTCAGTACTTC. Its translation: CASSQTGGIAKNIQYF. Together with reference TRBV14 and TRBJ2-4, the CDR3 gives the full variable domain: EAGVTQFPSHSVIEKGQTVTLRCDPISGHDNLYWYRRVMGKEIKFLLHFVKESKQDESGMPNNRFLAERTGGTYSTLKVQPAELEDSGVYFCASSQTGGIAKNIQYFGAGTRLSVL.

The chain recombines TRBV28 with TRBJ1-2, with TRBD1 matching over 8 bases. The junction had 8 bases not matched to a gene; V was cut back by 4 bases and J by 7 bases. Germline CDR1 and CDR2: MDHEN and SYDVKM. This CDR3 spans 14 amino acids. CDR3 coding DNA: TGTGCCAGCAGTTATCAGGGGGCTTCCCTTGGCTACACCTTC. It codes for CASSYQGASLGYTF.

V is TRBV5-1 and J is TRBJ2-5; TRBD2 matches 12 bases. V shed 0 bases, J shed 5 bases, and the junction held 5 bases outside the gene matches. CDR3 length equals 16 residues. Germline CDR1 and CDR2: SGHRS and YFSETQ. For the CDR3, the DNA is TGCGCCAGCAGCTTGGCGCTAGCGGGAGGGCGGGAGACCCAGTACTTC. Amino acid sequence: CASSLALAGGRETQYF.

The J gene is TRBJ2-4, the V gene TRBV21-1; the DNA was not compared with TRBD2, the D call given in the table. TRBV21-1 is a listed pseudogene. The length of the CDR3 is 15 residues. The CDR3 loop reads CASSKRDGAKNIQYF. In nucleotides, the CDR3 is TGTGCCAGCAGCAAGCGGGACGGTGCCAAAAACATTCAGTACTTC.

The chain uses TRBV2 and TRBJ2-2; no definite D call. Trimming pared 2 bases from V and 1 base from J, leaving 11 bases between. The CDR3 length is 16 residues. Germline V gives CDR1 SNHLY, CDR2 FYNNEI. The CDR3 DNA reads TGTGCCAGCAGTGAATTTTCCTATTTGAACACCGGGGAGCTGTTTTTT. Protein sequence: CASSEFSYLNTGELFF.

This chain uses TRBV30 with TRBJ2-5, with 10 positions matching TRBD1. The junction had 7 bases not matched to a gene; V was cut back by 2 bases and J by 7 bases. The CDR3 runs 14 residues. Germline lookup yields CDR1 GTSNPN and CDR2 SVGIG (reference sequence). The CDR3 reads CAWSPRTGGRTQYF. The CDR3 DNA follows: TGTGCCTGGAGTCCCCGGACAGGGGGAAGGACCCAGTACTTC.

This chain uses TRBV7-2 with TRBJ2-3; D gene ambiguous. The V end was cut by 2 bases, the J end by 5 bases, with 5 bases between. Germline CDR1 is SGHTA and CDR2 is FQGNSA. The CDR3 is 12 residues long. The CDR3 bases are TGTGCCAGCAGCTTAATCGGAGATACGCAGTATTTT. Its protein product is CASSLIGDTQYF.

This clone has a handful of counts. The V and J genes are TRBV19 and TRBJ1-6; 8 nucleotides match TRBD1. CDR1 is LNHDA, CDR2 SQIVND, per germline (reference sequence). The CDR3 runs 15 residues. V shed 3 bases, J shed 9 bases, and the junction held 7 bases outside the gene matches. The DNA of the CDR3 is TGTGCCAGTAGTATGTCGAGCAGGGGGCGTTCACCCCTCCACTTT. Its translation is CASSMSSRGRSPLHF.

The genes are TRBV18 and TRBJ1-3; possible D gene TRBD1, 5 bases. Looked up from germline, CDR1 is KGHSH and CDR2 is LQKENI. The CDR3 contains 17 residues. V was cut by 2 bases and J by 0 bases, with 14 bases left in between. CDR3 sequence (DNA): TGTGCCAGCTCACCAGGGGCAGGATTTTCCTCTGGAAACACCATATATTTT. This encodes CASSPGAGFSSGNTIYF.

This chain links TRBV11-2 with TRBJ2-5; possibly TRBD2 for D (5 bases). This CDR3 spans 14 amino acids. Germline-derived CDR1 and CDR2 are SGHAT and FQNNGV. With 5 bases removed from V and 5 bases from J, the gap between germline ends came to 15 bases. The CDR3 nucleotides are TGTGCCAGCAGCCTAGGACTGAGCGCGGAGACCCAGTACTTC. Translated, it gives CASSLGLSAETQYF.

V is TRBV10-3 and J is TRBJ2-1, with TRBD2 matching 7 bases. From germline, CDR1 is ENHRY and CDR2 SYGVKD. Trimming took 8 bases from V and 0 from J; bases not matched to a gene: 4. CDR3 size: 14 residues. CDR3 region: CAIGRGSSYNEQFF. The CDR3 DNA sequence: TGTGCCATCGGGAGGGGAAGCTCCTACAATGAGCAGTTCTTC.

V gene TRBV29-1 combines with J gene TRBJ1-4, with D unclear. Germline values: CDR1 SQVTM, CDR2 ANQGSEA. This CDR3 is 14 amino acids long. Trimming pared 0 bases from V and 6 bases from J, leaving 11 bases between. In nucleotides, the CDR3 is TGCAGCGTTGAAGATGGGCAGAATGATGAAAAACTGTTTTTT. Its translation: CSVEDGQNDEKLFF.

CDR3 coding DNA: TGTGCCAGCTCACCACGGTTAGCGGGTGCGAACACCGGGGAGCTGTTTTTT. Translation gives CASSPRLAGANTGELFF. V usage is TRBV18 and J usage is TRBJ2-2, with 7 nucleotides matching TRBD2. V lost 1 base and J lost 0; bases outside the gene matches: 5. Germline V gene lookup returns CDR1 KGHSH and CDR2 LQKENI. This CDR3 has 17 amino acids.

The V call is TRBV28, the J call TRBJ1-6; TRBD1 aligns across 7 bases. The CDR3 is made up of 13 amino acids. J gave up 6 bases and V 9 bases, and 5 bases lay outside the gene matches. CDR1 and CDR2 from the germline V gene are MDHEN and SYDVKM. The CDR3: CASGTAPNSPLHF. The CDR3 DNA is TGTGCCAGTGGGACAGCCCCTAATTCACCCCTCCACTTT.

This clone has only one observation. The chain has TRBV7-9 and TRBJ1-2; unclear D gene. The CDR3 is 12 amino acids. Trimming left V 1 base short and J 5 bases short, with 5 bases between. Germline values: CDR1 SEHNR, CDR2 FQNEAQ (reference sequence). CDR3 loop: CASSLEAYGYTF. The CDR3 region has the DNA TGTGCCAGCAGCTTAGAAGCTTATGGCTACACCTTC.

The CDR3 DNA sequence: TGTGCCAGCTCACCGAGAGAAATTCAGGGGTTCCACGAGCAGTACTTC. Its translation is CASSPREIQGFHEQYF. The J gene is TRBJ2-7, the V gene TRBV18, with D possibly being TRBD1 (6 bases). Germline CDR1 reads KGHSH; CDR2 reads LQKENI. Trimming left V 3 bases short and J 5 bases short, with 20 bases between. The CDR3 has 16 amino acids.

V and J are TRBV25-1 and TRBJ2-7; 7 bases fit TRBD1. The CDR3 length is 13 residues. The germline CDR1 and CDR2 sequences are MGHDK and SYGVNS. The trim removed 3 bases at V and 3 bases at J, leaving 2 bases unmatched. CDR3 amino acids: CASSDRTGYEQYF. CDR3 in DNA: TGTGCCAGCAGTGATAGGACAGGCTACGAGCAGTACTTC.

This rearrangement joins TRBV3-1 (or the pseudogene TRBV3-2) to TRBJ2-5; 9 nucleotides agree with TRBD2. Trimming at V came to 1 base and at J to 4 bases, leaving 10 bases not matched to a gene. Per germline, CDR1 LGHDT and CDR2 YNNKEL (reference sequence). The CDR3 is made up of 17 amino acids. In DNA, the CDR3 is TGTGCCAGCAGCCAAGCGGGTGCTGGGCGGGGGGGAGAGACCCAGTACTTC. This encodes CASSQAGAGRGGETQYF.

The chain carries TRBV29-1 and TRBJ2-7, with 8 positions matching TRBD2. The CDR3 has 12 amino acids. Germline CDR1 reads SQVTM; CDR2 reads ANQGSEA. Trimming cost V 6 bases and J 5 bases; bases outside gene matches: 6. The CDR3 is CSVKREPNEQYF. CDR3 nucleotide sequence: TGCAGCGTAAAGCGGGAGCCGAACGAGCAGTACTTC.

This clone was counted once. The chain employs TRBV12-3 or TRBV12-4 and TRBJ2-5; no reliable D call. V shed 7 bases and J shed 1 base, with 10 bases lying between them. The CDR3 loop spans 13 amino acids. In DNA form, the CDR3 reads TGTGCCAGCAACCCCGGAGTCCAAGAGACCCAGTACTTC. As protein: CASNPGVQETQYF.

This clone was detected only a few times. The CDR3 spells CASSLTADYGYTF. In DNA, the CDR3 is TGTGCCAGCAGCTTGACAGCAGACTATGGCTACACCTTC. The genes are TRBV7-9 and TRBJ1-2; TRBD1 is a possible D gene (5 bases). The CDR3 totals 13 residues. CDR1 is SEHNR, CDR2 FQNEAQ, per germline (reference sequence). V lost 3 bases and J 3 bases, leaving 8 bases between the germline ends. Looking up the rest from reference TRBV7-9 and TRBJ1-2 gives the full variable domain: DTGVSQNPRHKITKRGQNVTFRCDPISEHNRLYWYRQTLGQGPEFLTYFQNEAQLEKSRLLSDRFSAERPKGSFSTLEIQRTEQGDSAMYLCASSLTADYGYTFGSGTRLTVV.

This chain links TRBV29-1 with TRBJ2-5; unclear D gene. The germline gives CDR1 SQVTM, CDR2 ANQGSEA. Trimming cost V 7 bases and J 2 bases, with 17 bases left between them. This CDR3 is 14 amino acids long. The CDR3 DNA reads as TGCAGCGCCATAGATACGGGTGGACAAGAGACCCAGTACTTC. Translated, it gives CSAIDTGGQETQYF.

The chain carries TRBV6-5 and TRBJ1-2; 10 bases fit TRBD1. V trimming: 10 bases; J trimming: 11 bases; junction bases outside the gene matches: 13. The CDR3 consists of 13 residues. Germline CDR1 MNHEY, CDR2 SVGAGI. The CDR3 bases are TGTGCCACCCGGCGCGGGACAGGGGTGGGTTACACCTTC. Translated: CATRRGTGVGYTF.